The entry below gives a single T cell receptor (beta chain) sequence along with its context. Sequencing was performed with immunoSEQ multiplex PCR; in TCRdb, only in-frame clones are kept and a portion is missing. The table lists 2.3 million or so clones, over 90% of them singletons. The data stem from a study of shared clonotypes between healthy human individuals. Trimming took off 1 base at V and 6 bases at J, with 7 bases between the two ends. The CDR3 loop spans 13 amino acids. The germline V gene has CDR1 SGHNT and CDR2 YYREEE (reference sequence). The J gene is TRBJ2-2, the V gene TRBV5-4, with D hard to call. This TCR was recovered from a man aged 18 to 29 in good health. Some clones in this sample may be carry-over from other donors' samples. The sequencing sample was made of naive CD4+ T cells from PBMCs. The subset was: CD45RA+ positively selected. CDR3 residues: CASSLHGPGELFF. The CDR3 coding sequence is TGTGCCAGCAGCTTGCACGGCCCCGGGGAGCTGTTTTTT.